The 4 T cell receptor beta chains below come from one sample, sequenced in a study of beta chain features in type 1 diabetes. Reverse transcription of all isolated RNA meant that expressed TCRB transcripts were sequenced. Assay: immunoSEQ multiplex PCR; the TCRdb copy retains only in-frame clones and omits some. The sample lists 70,000 to 95,000 clones; roughly 30% were seen once. The sample was stem cell memory CD4+ T cells from blood. The source is a woman younger than 35 in good health.

This chain uses TRBV6-6 with TRBJ2-7; D possibly corresponds to TRBD1 (5 bases). CDR3 length: 16 residues. V gave up 2 bases and J gave up 4 bases, with 18 bases separating them. Germline-derived CDR1 and CDR2 are MNHNY and SVGAGI (reference sequence). CDR3 DNA: TGTGCCAGCAGTTACAAAAGGCAGGGTGGTCCGTACGAGCAGTACTTC. Amino acid sequence: CASSYKRQGGPYEQYF.

V gene TRBV21-1 combines with J gene TRBJ1-1. TRBV21-1 is assigned pseudogene status. This CDR3 is 15 amino acids long. CDR3 sequence reads: CASSKEGGEDPEAFF. CDR3 in DNA: TGTGCCAGCAGCAAAGAGGGAGGGGAAGACCCTGAAGCTTTCTTT.

This clone was observed a few times. This sequence joins TRBV30 and TRBJ2-7, with TRBD1 as a possible D gene (6 bases). The CDR3 spans 13 residues. Between the trimmed V and J ends, which lost 1 base and 3 bases, there was a span of 10 bases. The germline V gene has CDR1 GTSNPN and CDR2 SVGIG (reference sequence). The chain's CDR3 is CAWSGGQLYEQYF. The CDR3 bases are TGTGCCTGGAGTGGAGGACAGCTCTACGAGCAGTACTTC.

The V and J genes are TRBV5-1 and TRBJ2-6; 8 nucleotides align to TRBD1. The CDR3 is 18 residues long. Germline values: CDR1 SGHRS, CDR2 YFSETQ. V shed 0 bases, J shed 4 bases, and the junction held 9 bases outside the gene matches. In nucleotides, the CDR3 is TGCGCCAGCAGCTTGGGCGGGGACAGGCCCCTGGGGGCCAACGTCCTGACTTTC. This codes for CASSLGGDRPLGANVLTF. Based on the CDR3 plus reference TRBV5-1 and TRBJ2-6, the full variable domain is KAGVTQTPRYLIKTRGQQVTLSCSPISGHRSVSWYQQTPGQGLQFLFEYFSETQRNKGNFPGRFSGRQFSNSRSEMNVSTLELGDSALYLCASSLGGDRPLGANVLTFGAGSRLTVL.